This paragraph reports one T cell receptor beta chain. Its antigen remains unidentified. The data stem from a study of persistence of HIV-infected CD4 T cells. Study-wide context: Donors were ART-treated; their CMV- and Gag-responding CD4+ T cells were isolated.

Cells were stimulated with CMV-infected fibroblast lysates at roughly 9.1 ug/mL. CD40L/CD69 double-negative CD45RO-high memory CD4+ T cells were collected. Donors were HIV-1-infected adults who began suppressive ART during chronic infection. Anti-CD28/CD49d costimulation, CD40-blocking antibody and enfuvirtide were given to CD8-depleted PBMCs for under 20 hours. The immunoSEQ assay was version 4, run in survey mode. Genomic DNA was diluted to roughly 9.4 ng/uL, up to roughly 1 ug per sample. Profiled with immunoSEQ multiplex PCR; TCRdb holds only in-frame clones, not every one. This sample carries 25,000 to 35,000 clones, more than 75% of them seen once, and the ten largest clones take 0.75% to 0.95%. The source is an adult woman with HIV who was CMV-seropositive. The starting material was CD4+ T cells sorted from PBMCs after roughly 18-hour stimulation, obtained from a patient who received antiretroviral therapy.

CDR3 nucleotide sequence: TGTGCCACCAGCAGAGATATCTACGAGCAGTACGTC. Protein product: CATSRDIYEQYV. V is TRBV15 and J is TRBJ2-7; unclear D gene. The CDR3 is 12 residues long. Trimming removed 0 bases at V and 3 bases at J, with 3 bases between. Per the germline V gene, CDR1 is LNHNV and CDR2 is YYDKDF (reference sequence).